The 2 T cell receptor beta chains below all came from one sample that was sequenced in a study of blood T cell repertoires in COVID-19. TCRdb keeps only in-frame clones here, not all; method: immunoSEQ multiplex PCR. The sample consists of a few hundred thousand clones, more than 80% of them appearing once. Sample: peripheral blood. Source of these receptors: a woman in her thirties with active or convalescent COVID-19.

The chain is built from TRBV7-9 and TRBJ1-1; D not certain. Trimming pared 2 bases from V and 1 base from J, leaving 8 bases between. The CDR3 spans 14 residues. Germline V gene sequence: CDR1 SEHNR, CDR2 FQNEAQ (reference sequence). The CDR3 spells CASSLFQKNTEAFF. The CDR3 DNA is TGTGCCAGCAGCTTATTCCAAAAGAACACTGAAGCTTTCTTT.

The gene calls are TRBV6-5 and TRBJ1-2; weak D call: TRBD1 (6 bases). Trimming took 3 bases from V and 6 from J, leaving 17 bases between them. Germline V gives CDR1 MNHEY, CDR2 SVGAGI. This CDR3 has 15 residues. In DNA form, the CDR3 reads TGTGCCAGCAGTTATAGCGGGACACCGCCTAATGGCTACACCTTC. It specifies CASSYSGTPPNGYTF.